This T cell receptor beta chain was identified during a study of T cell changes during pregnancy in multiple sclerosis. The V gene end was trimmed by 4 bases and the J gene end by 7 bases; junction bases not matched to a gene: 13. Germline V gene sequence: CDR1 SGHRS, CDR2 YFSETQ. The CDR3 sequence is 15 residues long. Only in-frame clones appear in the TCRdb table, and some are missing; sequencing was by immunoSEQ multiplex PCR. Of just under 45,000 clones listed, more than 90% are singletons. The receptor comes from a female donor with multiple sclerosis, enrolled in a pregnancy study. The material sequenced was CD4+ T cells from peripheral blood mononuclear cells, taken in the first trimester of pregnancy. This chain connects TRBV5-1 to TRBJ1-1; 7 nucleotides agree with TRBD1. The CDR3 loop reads CASSPREGARVEAFF. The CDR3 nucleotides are TGCGCCAGCAGCCCCCGCGAGGGGGCGCGAGTTGAAGCTTTCTTT.